This T cell receptor (beta chain) was captured by sequencing in a study of T cell responses to AZD1222 COVID-19 vaccine. Sequencing was performed with immunoSEQ multiplex PCR; in TCRdb, only in-frame clones are kept and a portion is missing. The sample gives about 160,000 clones, 92% of which show up once; around 0.99% is in the top ten. Note on this clone: The target antigen is unknown.

The V and J ends lost 2 bases and 6 bases, in that order; junction bases with no gene match: 8. The length of the CDR3 is 16 residues. Germline V gene data show CDR1 as MNHEY and CDR2 as SMNVEV (reference sequence). General observations from the study: Donors were chiefly white British, with a greater number of females, and clonal diversity was perhaps underestimated. Nearly half of unique spike-specific TCRs reportedly avoided B.1.351 and B.1.1.7 mutated regions. Seropositive AZD1222 recipients at baseline numbered only five or six. Spike-wide coverage was observed for vaccine-associated CD4 TCRs, with dominant responses at 160-218 and 743-854.

Sequencing used peripheral blood, obtained 28 days after the second AZD1222 dose. The origin of this receptor is an adult who received the AZD1222 COVID-19 vaccine. The chain employs TRBV27 and TRBJ1-5, with 9 nucleotides matching TRBD1. The CDR3 loop reads CASSLPRTGERQPQHF. The CDR3 nucleotides are TGTGCCAGCAGTTTACCCCGGACAGGGGAGCGTCAGCCCCAGCATTTT.